The source of this T cell receptor beta chain is a study of blood T cell repertoires in COVID-19. At the level of the study: Acute and convalescent COVID-19 specimens originated in the United States, Italy and Spain. T cells, B-cell-depleted T cells, or PBMCs supplied cDNA or gDNA.

Germline-derived CDR1 and CDR2 are LNHDA and SQIVND (reference sequence). There are 14 residues in the CDR3. V dropped 4 bases and J dropped 8 bases, with 12 bases sitting between them. Per the study methods: Nucleated cell number was recorded as an estimate derived from reference gene primer amplification. TCRdb keeps only in-frame clones here, not all; method: immunoSEQ multiplex PCR. V and J calls and clone size come straight from that table; D and trimming were deduced from the DNA. The sample contains over 400,000 clones, roughly 90% of which appear only once. Sequenced: peripheral blood. The TCR was taken from a woman in her twenties or thirties with active or convalescent COVID-19. V usage is TRBV19 and J usage is TRBJ1-6, with TRBD1 as a possible D gene (5 bases). The CDR3 nucleotides read TGTGCCAGTAGTAAGCCACAGGCGGATTCACCCCTCCACTTT. Protein: CASSKPQADSPLHF.